These T cell receptor beta chains were read from a single sample in a study of blood T cell repertoires in COVID-19. Clones were read by immunoSEQ multiplex PCR, and TCRdb kept only the in-frame ones, dropping some. The profile shows 60,000 to 70,000 clones, 88% of them singletons. Sequenced material: peripheral blood. The receptors originated from a woman older than 75 with active COVID-19. The CDR3 runs from the conserved cysteine through the conserved F or W. Each record gives: J gene, CDR3 length, V gene, CDR3 protein.

>TRBJ2-2|16|TRBV19
CASTPHGAENTGELFF
>TRBJ2-3|15|TRBV4-1
CASSRLAGGTDTQYF
>TRBJ1-1|15|TRBV18
CASSRGRQGNTEAFF
>TRBJ1-5|14|TRBV10-2
CASSSNGGNQPQHF
>TRBJ2-7|15|TRBV7-9
CASSPWGRGAYEQYF
>TRBJ2-5|19|TRBV5-6
CASSPTVSSGGAFQETQYF
>TRBJ1-3|15|TRBV30
CAWSRGTGFGNTIYF
>TRBJ1-2|14|TRBV3-1/TRBV3-2
CASSPGQGLAGYTF
>TRBJ1-6|15|TRBV19
CASSPGLTYNSPLHF
>TRBJ1-5|14|TRBV6-6
CASSYTGDGQPQHF
>TRBJ2-7|16|TRBV7-2
CASSKASGGVSYEQYF
>TRBJ2-7|14|TRBV19
CASSISTGGNEQYF
>TRBJ1-5|14|TRBV19
CASTRDNSLQPQHF
>TRBJ2-3|16|TRBV5-1
CASSSGLAGFPDTQYF
>TRBJ2-2|15|TRBV5-4
CASSRGGQGTGELFF
>TRBJ2-7|18|TRBV30
CAWRAPGQGFASDNEQYF
>TRBJ1-4|17|TRBV28
CASSPPMGQTTNEKLFF
>TRBJ2-5|16|TRBV28
CASSGRQWTYQETQYF
>TRBJ2-7|14|TRBV7-8
CASSARPGVYEQYF
>TRBJ2-1|17|TRBV5-8
CASSLFWSGADYNEQFF
>TRBJ2-2|19|TRBV5-1
CASSSGQGGLAGFTGELFF
>TRBJ1-5|13|TRBV11-2
CASSSTTEQPQHF
>TRBJ1-2|13|TRBV6-2/TRBV6-3
CASSYLGKYGYTF
>TRBJ2-2|15|TRBV2
CASSEVRKDTGELFF
>TRBJ2-7|15|TRBV30
CAWSQLRDRVGEQYF
>TRBJ1-5|15|TRBV7-2
CASSVQGVGDQPQHF
>TRBJ2-1|16|TRBV12-5
CASGLDGSSGVNEQFF
>TRBJ2-1|16|TRBV5-4
CASSWGLAGTYNEQFF
>TRBJ1-6|15|TRBV11-2
CASSFDGQSNSPLHF
>TRBJ2-2|15|TRBV6-2/TRBV6-3
CASSPQGTNTGELFF
>TRBJ2-1|15|TRBV7-9
CASSGAGASYNEQFF
>TRBJ2-7|11|TRBV3-1/TRBV3-2
CASSRRYEQYF
>TRBJ1-5|17|TRBV19
CASSPGGDGLGFAPQHF
>TRBJ1-2|14|TRBV10-3
CAISEKGLAYGYTF
>TRBJ2-5|14|TRBV6-6
CASSYSGIQETQYF
>TRBJ1-2|13|TRBV6-2/TRBV6-3
CASSLTSNYGYTF
>TRBJ2-1|14|TRBV15
CATLDGGSYNEQFF
>TRBJ1-1|15|TRBV11-2
CASSSPQGANTEAFF
>TRBJ2-7|13|TRBV7-9
CASSLGPTKEQYF
>TRBJ2-5|14|TRBV6-5
CASSRTGLSETQYF
>TRBJ2-7|13|TRBV5-8
CASSLEGGYEQYF
>TRBJ2-7|16|TRBV10-3
CAISLAGTPAPDEQYF
>TRBJ2-3|15|TRBV28
CASTPDFRGTDTQYF
>TRBJ2-5|15|TRBV18
CASSPQGGLQETQYF
>TRBJ2-5|16|TRBV5-4
CASSSVAGGVKETQYF
>TRBJ2-1|16|TRBV6-2/TRBV6-3
CASSYSPGTPYNEQFF
>TRBJ2-2|13|TRBV30
CAWNSFNTGELFF
>TRBJ2-1|15|TRBV28
CASSLTDSIVNEQFF
>TRBJ1-6|12|TRBV19
CASGGQGDPLHF
>TRBJ1-1|15|TRBV7-9
CASSPPGGINTEAFF
>TRBJ1-1|13|TRBV7-9
CASSLGAGTEAFF
>TRBJ2-5|14|TRBV5-6
CASSSLAGGQTQYF
>TRBJ2-6|15|TRBV9
CASSVGTSGANVLTF